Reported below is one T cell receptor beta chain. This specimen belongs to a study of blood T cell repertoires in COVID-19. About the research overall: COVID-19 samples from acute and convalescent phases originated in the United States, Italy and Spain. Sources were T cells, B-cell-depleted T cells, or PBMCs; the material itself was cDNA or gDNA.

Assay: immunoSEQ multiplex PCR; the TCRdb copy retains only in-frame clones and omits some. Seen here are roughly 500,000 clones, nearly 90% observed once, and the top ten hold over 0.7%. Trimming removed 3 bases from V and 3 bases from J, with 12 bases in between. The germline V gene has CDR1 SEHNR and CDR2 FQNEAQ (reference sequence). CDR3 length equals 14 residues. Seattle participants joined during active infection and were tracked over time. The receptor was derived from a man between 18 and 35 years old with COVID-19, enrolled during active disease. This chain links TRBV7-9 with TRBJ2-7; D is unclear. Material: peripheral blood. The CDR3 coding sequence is TGTGCCAGCAGCTTTTCGAGTTCCCTCTACGAGCAGTACTTC. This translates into CASSFSSSLYEQYF.